A single sample gave rise to the 32 T cell receptor beta chains below, sequenced in a study of OX40 agonist ivuxolimab in advanced cancers. The table came from immunoSEQ multiplex PCR; TCRdb's copy has only in-frame clones and leaves some out. The data contain some 140,000 clones, about nine tenths of them singletons. Material: CD4+ or CD8+ T cells sorted from blood, obtained in a trial of the OX40 agonist ivuxolimab. The receptors come from an adult with an advanced solid tumor such as melanoma, head and neck, liver or kidney cancer.

The chain links TRBV18 to TRBJ1-4; maybe TRBD1 (5 bases). The CDR3 has 15 residues. V gave up 0 bases and J gave up 8 bases, with 13 bases separating them. The germline V gene has CDR1 KGHSH and CDR2 LQKENI. The CDR3 region is CASSPPSGTGEKLFF. Written as DNA, the CDR3 is TGTGCCAGCTCACCACCCTCAGGGACTGGGGAAAAACTGTTTTTT.

The V gene is TRBV18, the J gene TRBJ1-2, with D perhaps TRBD1 (5 bases). The V and J ends lost 3 bases and 2 bases respectively, with 13 bases between them. This CDR3 is 15 amino acids long. Per germline, CDR1 KGHSH and CDR2 LQKENI. In DNA form, the CDR3 reads TGTGCCAGCTCACCGAATGTGGGGACGAACTATGGCTACACCTTC. Its protein is CASSPNVGTNYGYTF.

The chain recombines TRBV27 with TRBJ1-3; the match to TRBD1 covers 10 bases. The CDR3 consists of 14 residues. Unmatched junction bases numbered 1, after V lost 6 bases and J lost 2 bases. The germline CDR1 and CDR2 sequences are MNHEY and SMNVEV (reference sequence). CDR3 residues: CASRGTGAGNTIYF. The CDR3 DNA reads TGTGCCAGCAGGGGGACAGGGGCTGGAAACACCATATATTTT.

The V call is TRBV28, the J call TRBJ2-2, with 10 bases fitting TRBD1. This CDR3 has 18 amino acids. Trimming at V came to 4 bases and at J to 5 bases, leaving 13 bases not matched to a gene. The germline gives CDR1 MDHEN, CDR2 SYDVKM. Written as DNA, the CDR3 is TGTGCCAGCAGTTCCCTGCGAACGGGACAGGGGATGACCGGGGAGCTGTTTTTT. This gives the protein CASSSLRTGQGMTGELFF.

This clone was seen only once. The rearrangement joins TRBV19 to TRBJ2-5; perhaps D is TRBD1 or TRBD2 (6 bases each). The V gene's germline CDR1 is LNHDA and CDR2 SQIVND (reference sequence). The V gene lost 3 bases and the J gene lost 4 bases, with 18 bases spanning the gap. This CDR3 spans 16 amino acids. CDR3: CASSILGGLPGETQYF. CDR3 coding DNA: TGTGCCAGTAGTATTCTGGGGGGCCTCCCGGGAGAGACCCAGTACTTC.

CDR3 in DNA: TGTGCCAGCTCCCTTAACAGGGCGGATGAGCAGTTCTTC. This translates into CASSLNRADEQFF. The chain has TRBV18 and TRBJ2-1, with D possibly TRBD1 on 6 matching bases. The CDR3 spans 13 residues. The V gene's germline CDR1 is KGHSH and CDR2 LQKENI. The V end was cut by 6 bases, the J end by 8 bases, with 14 bases between. Looking up the rest from reference TRBV18 and TRBJ2-1 gives the full variable domain: NAGVMQNPRHLVRRRGQEARLRCSPMKGHSHVYWYRQLPEEGLKFMVYLQKENIIDESGMPKERFSAEFPKEGPSILRIQQVVRGDSAAYFCASSLNRADEQFFGPGTRLTVL.

About this clone: Its ends do not fully match the called genes, so a read error is possible. The J gene is TRBJ2-1, the V gene TRBV7-7, with 12 bases matching TRBD2. The germline gives CDR1 SSHAT, CDR2 FNYEAQ (reference sequence). The CDR3 is made up of 15 amino acids. CDR3 bases: TGTGCTAGCAGCTCTGGACTAGCGGGAATAAATGAGCAGTTCTTC. This encodes CASSSGLAGINEQFF. The full variable domain, rest sourced from reference TRBV7-7 and TRBJ2-1, is GAGVSQSPRYKVTKRGQDVTLRCDPISSHATLYWYQQALGQGPEFLTYFNYEAQPDKSGLPSDRFSAERPEGSISTLTIQRTEQRDSAMYRCASSSGLAGINEQFFGPGTRLTVL.

The V gene is TRBV7-6, the J gene TRBJ1-1; TRBD1 aligns across 9 bases. The CDR3 consists of 15 residues. Germline assignment: CDR1 SGHVS and CDR2 FNYEAQ. The V and J ends lost 5 bases and 3 bases, in that order; junction bases with no gene match: 7. The CDR3 loop is CASSRPQGADTEAFF. In nucleotides, the CDR3 is TGTGCCAGCAGCCGGCCACAGGGGGCTGACACTGAAGCTTTCTTT.

The rearrangement joins TRBV7-9 to TRBJ1-5; 9 bases match TRBD1. This CDR3 has 14 residues. Germline V CDR1 and CDR2: SEHNR, FQNEAQ (reference sequence). Germline trimming cut 5 bases from V and 5 bases from J; bases unmatched to any gene: 4. CDR3 bases: TGTGCCAGCAGCATCGGACAGGGGCATCAGCCCCAGCATTTT. Its protein is CASSIGQGHQPQHF. Filled out from reference TRBV7-9 and TRBJ1-5, the complete variable domain reads DTGVSQNPRHKITKRGQNVTFRCDPISEHNRLYWYRQTLGQGPEFLTYFQNEAQLEKSRLLSDRFSAERPKGSFSTLEIQRTEQGDSAMYLCASSIGQGHQPQHFGDGTRLSIL.

The chain combines TRBV7-8 with TRBJ2-1, with 7 bases lining up with TRBD2. The V segment lost 5 bases and the J segment 5 bases; nucleotides outside the gene matches: 6. The CDR3 contains 14 residues. Germline V lookup: CDR1 SGHVS, CDR2 FQNEAQ. The CDR3 loop reads CASSRGLVNNEQFF. In nucleotides, the CDR3 is TGTGCCAGCAGCCGTGGACTAGTAAACAATGAGCAGTTCTTC.

The chain uses TRBV11-2 and TRBJ2-7; D might be TRBD1 or TRBD2, each matching 7 bases. The CDR3 consists of 16 residues. Germline loops: CDR1 SGHAT, CDR2 FQNNGV. Trimming left V 1 base short and J 5 bases short, with 18 bases between. CDR3: CASSLAPRGGVDEQYF. The CDR3 nucleotides are TGTGCCAGCAGCTTAGCTCCCAGGGGGGGAGTCGACGAGCAGTACTTC.

CDR3 sequence (DNA): TGTGCCAGCAGATCTAGCGGGGTTAAAGGCGAGCAGTACTTC. It codes for CASRSSGVKGEQYF. V is TRBV28 and J is TRBJ2-7; 9 bases are shared with TRBD2. Trimming cost V 6 bases and J 6 bases; bases outside gene matches: 9. This CDR3 is built from 14 residues. Germline V gene sequence: CDR1 MDHEN, CDR2 SYDVKM.

This chain uses TRBV2 with TRBJ2-5; D call uncertain. This CDR3 is built from 16 residues. V lost 7 bases and J lost 5, with 23 bases in between. The V gene's germline CDR1 is SNHLY and CDR2 FYNNEI. The CDR3 bases are TGTGCCAGCATCGCCCCCGGACCTTTAGTTCGGGAGACCCAGTACTTC. It specifies CASIAPGPLVRETQYF.

In its sample, this clone was seen once. The chain links TRBV20-1 to TRBJ1-1; D gene uncertain. V was trimmed by 5 bases and J by 0 bases, leaving 4 bases between them. Germline lookup yields CDR1 DFQATT and CDR2 SNEGSKA (reference sequence). The CDR3 is 11 amino acids. CDR3 in DNA: TGCAGTGCTCCGTTGAACACTGAAGCTTTCTTT. It yields the protein CSAPLNTEAFF.

The table lists this clone with a count of one. V is TRBV6-5 and J is TRBJ2-7; D call uncertain. CDR1 is MNHEY and CDR2 is SVGAGI in the germline V gene. With 6 bases removed from V and 3 bases from J, the gap between germline ends came to 12 bases. The CDR3 loop spans 13 amino acids. CDR3 loop: CASSPVNHYEQYF. CDR3 sequence (DNA): TGTGCCAGCAGCCCCGTAAACCACTACGAGCAGTACTTC.

The gene calls are TRBV5-1 and TRBJ2-7; TRBD1 aligns across 8 bases. V shed 3 bases, J shed 2 bases, and the junction held 4 bases outside the gene matches. Germline CDR1 and CDR2: SGHRS and YFSETQ. This CDR3 is built from 14 residues. CDR3 protein: CASSSGQGTYEQYF. The CDR3 DNA is TGCGCCAGCAGCTCAGGACAGGGTACCTACGAGCAGTACTTC.

The chain is built from TRBV27 and TRBJ1-2; 8 bases line up with TRBD1. The V segment lost 5 bases and the J segment 3 bases; nucleotides outside the gene matches: 5. Germline values: CDR1 MNHEY, CDR2 SMNVEV (reference sequence). The CDR3 contains 14 residues. The CDR3 spells CASSATGGDYGYTF. The CDR3 DNA reads as TGTGCCAGCAGTGCTACAGGGGGAGACTATGGCTACACCTTC.

The genes are TRBV27 and TRBJ2-5, with D perhaps matching TRBD2 (6 bases). This CDR3 has 15 amino acids. V was pared by 7 bases and J by 2 bases, with 17 bases between. In germline, CDR1 is MNHEY, CDR2 SMNVEV (reference sequence). In DNA, the CDR3 is TGTGCCAGCACGGCAAGCGGGTCCACTCAAGAGACCCAGTACTTC. This gives the protein CASTASGSTQETQYF.

This sequence joins TRBV28 and TRBJ1-5, with TRBD1 as a possible D gene (5 bases). Germline V CDR1 and CDR2: MDHEN, SYDVKM. The CDR3 extends over 14 amino acids. V was clipped by 5 bases and J by 11 bases, with 19 bases between them. The DNA of the CDR3 is TGTGCCAGCAGTCCAGGGTTCTTGGGTATCGCCCAGCATTTT. Translated: CASSPGFLGIAQHF.

The rearrangement uses TRBV5-6 and TRBJ1-4, with 8 bases identical to TRBD1. In germline, CDR1 is SGHDT, CDR2 YYEEEE. V lost 0 bases and J lost 0; bases outside the gene matches: 4. The CDR3 loop spans 17 amino acids. Written as DNA, the CDR3 is TGTGCCAGCAGCTTGGGGACAGGGTCCGCAACTAATGAAAAACTGTTTTTT. It codes for CASSLGTGSATNEKLFF.

J is TRBJ2-2 and V is TRBV7-3; D is unresolved. The CDR3 runs to 13 residues. V lost 4 bases to trimming and J lost 2 bases, with 5 bases between them. From germline, CDR1 is SGHTA and CDR2 FQGTGA. The CDR3 is CASSSDNTGELFF. The CDR3 DNA reads as TGTGCCAGCAGCTCCGACAACACCGGGGAGCTGTTTTTT.

This clone was detected only a few times. The rearrangement uses TRBV6-6 and TRBJ1-2, with a possible D match to TRBD1 (5 bases). This CDR3 has 14 amino acids. Germline CDR1 reads MNHNY; CDR2 reads SVGAGI (reference sequence). V was trimmed by 9 bases and J by 2 bases, leaving 16 bases between them. CDR3 DNA sequence: TGTGCCAGTCTTCAGGGAATGGGGAACTATGGCTACACCTTC. It codes for CASLQGMGNYGYTF.

The chain carries TRBV5-8 and TRBJ1-1; possible D gene TRBD1, 5 bases. In germline, CDR1 is SGHTS, CDR2 YDEGEE. Deletions cut 2 bases from V and 2 bases from J, with 7 bases between. The CDR3 is 13 residues long. The CDR3 region has the DNA TGTGCCAGCAGCTTCGGGGCCAACACTGAAGCTTTCTTT. It yields the protein CASSFGANTEAFF.

CDR3 nucleotide sequence: TGTGCCAGCAGCCCTTCTACTAGCGGGAACAATGAGCAGTTCTTC. This encodes CASSPSTSGNNEQFF. The J gene is TRBJ2-1, the V gene TRBV28; 10 bases match TRBD2. J gave up 5 bases and V 6 bases, and 7 bases lay outside the gene matches. CDR3 size: 15 residues. Germline V gives CDR1 MDHEN, CDR2 SYDVKM.

The rearrangement links TRBV6-5 to TRBJ2-1; D tentatively fits TRBD1 or TRBD2 (5 bases each). This CDR3 is built from 15 residues. Germline CDR1 MNHEY, CDR2 SVGAGI. The V gene lost 0 bases and the J gene lost 6 bases, with 12 bases spanning the gap. The CDR3 nucleotides are TGTGCCAGCAGTTACTCTACAGGAGGTGGCAATGAGCAGTTCTTC. It translates to CASSYSTGGGNEQFF.

Written as DNA, the CDR3 is TGTGCCAGTAGGTCGGAATGGGGTAGCGGGGGATACAATGAGCAGTTCTTC. As protein: CASRSEWGSGGYNEQFF. The J gene is TRBJ2-1, the V gene TRBV19; 9 nucleotides agree with TRBD2. CDR3 length equals 17 residues. From germline, CDR1 is LNHDA and CDR2 SQIVND (reference sequence). Germline trimming cut 6 bases from V and 4 bases from J; bases unmatched to any gene: 13.

The genes are TRBV7-2 and TRBJ2-7; D unresolved. Germline V gene sequence: CDR1 SGHTA, CDR2 FQGNSA. The ends were cut back, 1 base at V and 5 bases at J, with 15 bases in the middle. The CDR3 is 15 residues long. Here the CDR3 DNA reads TGTGCCAGCAGCTTAGAAGTAGGGCCATCTCACGAGCAGTACTTC. Residues: CASSLEVGPSHEQYF.

This clone is a singleton in its sample. The chain links TRBV10-3 to TRBJ1-5; 7 bases are shared with TRBD1. The germline V gene encodes CDR1 ENHRY and CDR2 SYGVKD. J gave up 6 bases and V 6 bases, and 8 bases lay outside the gene matches. The CDR3 length is 14 residues. This chain's CDR3 is CAISTGVRGQPQHF. CDR3 DNA sequence: TGTGCCATCAGCACAGGGGTTCGGGGTCAGCCCCAGCATTTT.

The genes are TRBV19 and TRBJ1-1; possibly TRBD1 for D (5 bases). V was pared by 7 bases and J by 0 bases, with 9 bases between. Looked up from germline, CDR1 is LNHDA and CDR2 is SQIVND (reference sequence). The CDR3 is made up of 13 amino acids. The CDR3 is CASMRQLNTEAFF. CDR3 in DNA: TGTGCCAGTATGAGACAGCTGAACACTGAAGCTTTCTTT.

This clone was found once. The genes are TRBV6-1 and TRBJ2-1; 15 bases align to TRBD2. The CDR3 spans 15 residues. The germline gives CDR1 MNHNS, CDR2 SASEGT. The CDR3 nucleotides read TGTGCTGGGACTAGCGGGGGGTTGGGATACAATGAGCAGTTCTTC. It specifies CAGTSGGLGYNEQFF.

The count of this clone is one. The same CDR3 can be traced to other DNA sequences in this sample. The chain links TRBV19 to TRBJ2-7, with TRBD2 matching over 7 bases. J lost 1 base, V lost 5 bases, and 5 bases had no gene match. Germline V gene data show CDR1 as LNHDA and CDR2 as SQIVND (reference sequence). This CDR3 spans 14 amino acids. For the CDR3, the DNA is TGTGCCAGTAGTTCAGCGGGAAGTTCCTACGAGCAGTACTTC. It yields the protein CASSSAGSSYEQYF.

This clone was recorded once. The chain joins TRBV25-1 to TRBJ2-7, with a tentative D call TRBD2 (5 bases). This CDR3 contains 14 residues. The V end lost 5 bases, the J end lost 1 base, and 12 bases lay between the germline ends. From germline, CDR1 is MGHDK and CDR2 SYGVNS. CDR3 coding DNA: TGTGCCAGCAGTCTCTCGGGGTATTCCTACGAGCAGTACTTC. Translated: CASSLSGYSYEQYF.